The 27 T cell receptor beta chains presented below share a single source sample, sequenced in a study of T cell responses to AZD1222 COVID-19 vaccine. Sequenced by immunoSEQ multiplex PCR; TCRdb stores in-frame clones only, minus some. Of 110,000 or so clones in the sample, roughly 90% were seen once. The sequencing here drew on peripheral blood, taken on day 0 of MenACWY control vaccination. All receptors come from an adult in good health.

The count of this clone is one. The CDR3 sequence is CASSLALAGHQETQYF. As DNA, the CDR3 is TGTGCCAGCAGCTTAGCGCTAGCGGGACACCAAGAGACCCAGTACTTC. The chain carries TRBV7-2 and TRBJ2-5, with 9 bases matching TRBD2. Germline V gene sequence: CDR1 SGHTA, CDR2 FQGNSA. The CDR3 runs 16 residues. With V trimmed by 0 bases and J by 0 bases, 2 bases remained unmatched.

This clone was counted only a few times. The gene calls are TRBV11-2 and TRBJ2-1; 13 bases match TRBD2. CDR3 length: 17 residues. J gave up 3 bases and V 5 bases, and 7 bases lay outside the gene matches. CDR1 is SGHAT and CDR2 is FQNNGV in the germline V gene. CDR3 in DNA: TGTGCCAGCAGCCCCACACTAGCGGGGGGGAACTACAATGAGCAGTTCTTC. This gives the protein CASSPTLAGGNYNEQFF.

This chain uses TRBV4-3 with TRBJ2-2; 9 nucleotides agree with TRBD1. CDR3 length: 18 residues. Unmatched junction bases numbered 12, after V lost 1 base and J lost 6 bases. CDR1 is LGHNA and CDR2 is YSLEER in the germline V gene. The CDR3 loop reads CASSQGIGQGISAGELFF. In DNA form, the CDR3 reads TGCGCCAGCAGCCAAGGGATCGGACAGGGGATTTCTGCCGGGGAGCTGTTTTTT.

The CDR3 is CASSPPQGAAETQYF. Written as DNA, the CDR3 is TGTGCCAGCAGTCCCCCACAGGGGGCGGCTGAGACCCAGTACTTC. This chain uses TRBV6-5 with TRBJ2-5; 9 bases are shared with TRBD1. The CDR3 covers 15 residues. Germline V gene sequence: CDR1 MNHEY, CDR2 SVGAGI. V dropped 5 bases and J dropped 5; count of bases not matched to a gene: 9.

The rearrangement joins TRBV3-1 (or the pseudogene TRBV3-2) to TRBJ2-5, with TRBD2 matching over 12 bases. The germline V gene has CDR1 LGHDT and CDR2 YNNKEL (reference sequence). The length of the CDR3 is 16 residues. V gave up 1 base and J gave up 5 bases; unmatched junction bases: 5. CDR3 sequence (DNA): TGTGCCAGCAGCCAAGTTACTAGCGGGGGGTCGGAGACCCAGTACTTC. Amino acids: CASSQVTSGGSETQYF.

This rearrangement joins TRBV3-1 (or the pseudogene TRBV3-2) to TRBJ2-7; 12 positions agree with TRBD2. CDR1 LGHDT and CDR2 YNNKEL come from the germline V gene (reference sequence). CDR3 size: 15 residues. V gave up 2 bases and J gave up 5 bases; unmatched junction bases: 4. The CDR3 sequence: CASSQRLAGVDEQYF. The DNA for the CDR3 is TGTGCCAGCAGCCAAAGACTAGCGGGAGTGGACGAGCAGTACTTC.

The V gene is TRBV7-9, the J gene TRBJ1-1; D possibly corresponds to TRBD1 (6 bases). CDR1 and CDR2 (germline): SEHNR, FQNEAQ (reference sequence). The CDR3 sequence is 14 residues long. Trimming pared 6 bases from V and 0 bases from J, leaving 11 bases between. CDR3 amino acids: CASRLGTLNTEAFF. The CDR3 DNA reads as TGTGCCAGCAGACTCGGGACACTGAACACTGAAGCTTTCTTT.

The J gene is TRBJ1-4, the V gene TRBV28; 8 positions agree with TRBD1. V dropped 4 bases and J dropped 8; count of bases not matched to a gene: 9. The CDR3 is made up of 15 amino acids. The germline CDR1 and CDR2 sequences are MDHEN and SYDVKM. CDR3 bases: TGTGCCAGCAGTTCCCCGGGCAGGGGGCAAGAAAAACTGTTTTTT. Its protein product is CASSSPGRGQEKLFF.

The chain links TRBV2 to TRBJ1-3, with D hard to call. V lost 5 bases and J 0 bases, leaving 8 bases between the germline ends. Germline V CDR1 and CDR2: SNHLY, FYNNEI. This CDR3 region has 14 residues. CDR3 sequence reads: CASSPGRSGNTIYF. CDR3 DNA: TGTGCCAGCAGTCCCGGACGCTCTGGAAACACCATATATTTT. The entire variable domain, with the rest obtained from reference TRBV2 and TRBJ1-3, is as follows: EPEVTQTPSHQVTQMGQEVILRCVPISNHLYFYWYRQILGQKVEFLVSFYNNEISEKSEIFDDQFSVERPDGSNFTLKIRSTKLEDSAMYFCASSPGRSGNTIYFGEGSWLTVV.

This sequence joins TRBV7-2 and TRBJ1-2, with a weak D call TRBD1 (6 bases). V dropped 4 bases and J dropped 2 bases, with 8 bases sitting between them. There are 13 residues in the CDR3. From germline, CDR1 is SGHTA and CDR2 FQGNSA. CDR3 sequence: CASSSTGNYGYTF. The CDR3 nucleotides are TGTGCCAGCAGCTCTACAGGGAACTATGGCTACACCTTC.

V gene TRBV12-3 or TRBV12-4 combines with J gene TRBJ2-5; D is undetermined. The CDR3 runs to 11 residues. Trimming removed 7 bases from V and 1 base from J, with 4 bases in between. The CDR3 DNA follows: TGTGCCAGCACCTCCCAAGAGACCCAGTACTTC. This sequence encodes CASTSQETQYF.

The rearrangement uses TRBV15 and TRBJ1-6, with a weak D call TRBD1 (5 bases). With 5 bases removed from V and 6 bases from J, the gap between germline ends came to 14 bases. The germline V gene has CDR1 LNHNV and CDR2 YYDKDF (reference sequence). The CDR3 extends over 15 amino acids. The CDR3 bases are TGTGCCACCAGCCTCACACCGGGACGTAATTCACCCCTCCACTTT. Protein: CATSLTPGRNSPLHF.

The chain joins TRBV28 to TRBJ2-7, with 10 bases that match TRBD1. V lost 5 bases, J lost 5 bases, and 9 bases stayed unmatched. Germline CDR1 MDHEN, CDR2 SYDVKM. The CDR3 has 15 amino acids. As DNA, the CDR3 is TGTGCCAGCAGTCCTCCGGGACAGGGGATCCACGAGCAGTACTTC. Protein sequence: CASSPPGQGIHEQYF.

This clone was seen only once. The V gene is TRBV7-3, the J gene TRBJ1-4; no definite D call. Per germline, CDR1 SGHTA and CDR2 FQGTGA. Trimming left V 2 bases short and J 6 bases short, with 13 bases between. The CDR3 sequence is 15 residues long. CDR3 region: CASSLFGIGDEKLFF. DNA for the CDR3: TGTGCCAGCAGCTTATTTGGAATCGGGGATGAAAAACTGTTTTTT.

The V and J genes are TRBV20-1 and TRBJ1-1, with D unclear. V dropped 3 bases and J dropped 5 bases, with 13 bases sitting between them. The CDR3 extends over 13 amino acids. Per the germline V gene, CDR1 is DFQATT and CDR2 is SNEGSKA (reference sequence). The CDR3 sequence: CSASGRRDTEAFF. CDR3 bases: TGCAGTGCTAGTGGCAGAAGGGATACTGAAGCTTTCTTT.

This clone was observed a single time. CDR3 in amino acids: CASSAGGTVYNEQFF. The CDR3, as DNA: TGCGCCAGCAGCGCCGGGGGGACTGTATACAATGAGCAGTTCTTC. The V call is TRBV5-1, the J call TRBJ2-1; 7 nucleotides align to TRBD2. The CDR3 has 15 amino acids. Germline loops: CDR1 SGHRS, CDR2 YFSETQ. Unmatched junction bases numbered 8, after V lost 4 bases and J lost 4 bases. The entire variable domain, with the rest obtained from reference TRBV5-1 and TRBJ2-1, is as follows: KAGVTQTPRYLIKTRGQQVTLSCSPISGHRSVSWYQQTPGQGLQFLFEYFSETQRNKGNFPGRFSGRQFSNSRSEMNVSTLELGDSALYLCASSAGGTVYNEQFFGPGTRLTVL.

The CDR3 spells CASSAGTGVGYTF. In DNA, the CDR3 is TGTGCCAGCAGCGCCGGGACAGGGGTTGGCTACACCTTC. The rearrangement links TRBV5-4 to TRBJ1-2; 10 nucleotides agree with TRBD1. CDR1 and CDR2 (germline): SGHNT, YYREEE (reference sequence). The V gene end was trimmed by 4 bases and the J gene end by 7 bases; junction bases not matched to a gene: 4. The CDR3 covers 13 residues.

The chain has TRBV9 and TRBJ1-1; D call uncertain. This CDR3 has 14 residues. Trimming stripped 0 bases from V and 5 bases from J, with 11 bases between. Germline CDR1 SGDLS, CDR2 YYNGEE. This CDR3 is CASSVGGPGTEAFF. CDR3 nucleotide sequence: TGTGCCAGCAGCGTAGGGGGTCCGGGTACTGAAGCTTTCTTT.

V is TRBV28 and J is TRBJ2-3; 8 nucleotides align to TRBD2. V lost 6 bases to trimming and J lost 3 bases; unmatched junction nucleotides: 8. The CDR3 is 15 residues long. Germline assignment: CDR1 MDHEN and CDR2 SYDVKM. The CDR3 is CASRWSRGVTDTQYF. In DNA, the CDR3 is TGTGCCAGCAGATGGTCGCGGGGGGTTACAGATACGCAGTATTTT.

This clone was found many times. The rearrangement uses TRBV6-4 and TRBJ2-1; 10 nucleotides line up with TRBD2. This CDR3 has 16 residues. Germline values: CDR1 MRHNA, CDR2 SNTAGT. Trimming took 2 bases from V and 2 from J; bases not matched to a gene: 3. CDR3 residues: CASSDQTSGPYNEQFF. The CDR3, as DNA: TGTGCCAGCAGTGACCAGACTAGCGGGCCCTACAATGAGCAGTTCTTC.

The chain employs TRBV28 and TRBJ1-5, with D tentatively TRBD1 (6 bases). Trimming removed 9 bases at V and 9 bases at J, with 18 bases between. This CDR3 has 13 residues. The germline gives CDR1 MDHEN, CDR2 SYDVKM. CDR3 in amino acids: CASRRTASAPQHF. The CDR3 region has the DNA TGTGCCAGTAGGAGGACAGCCTCAGCGCCCCAGCATTTT.

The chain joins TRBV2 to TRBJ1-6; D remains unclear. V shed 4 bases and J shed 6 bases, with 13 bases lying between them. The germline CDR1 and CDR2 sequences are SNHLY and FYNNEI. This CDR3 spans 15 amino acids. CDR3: CASSAPPRGNSPLHF. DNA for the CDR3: TGTGCCAGCAGTGCCCCGCCGCGGGGTAATTCACCCCTCCACTTT.

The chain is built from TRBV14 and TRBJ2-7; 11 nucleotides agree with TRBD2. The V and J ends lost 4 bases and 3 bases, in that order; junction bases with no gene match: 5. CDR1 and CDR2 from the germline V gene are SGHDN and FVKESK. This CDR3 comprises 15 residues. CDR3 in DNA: TGTGCCAGCAGCCGCTTAGCGGGGGGGAGCTACGAGCAGTACTTC. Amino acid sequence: CASSRLAGGSYEQYF.

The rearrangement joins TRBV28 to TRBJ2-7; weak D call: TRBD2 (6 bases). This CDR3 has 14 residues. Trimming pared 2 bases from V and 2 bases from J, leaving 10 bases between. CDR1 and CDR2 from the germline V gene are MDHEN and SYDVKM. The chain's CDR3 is CASSLGGPPYEQYF. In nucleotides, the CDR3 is TGTGCCAGCAGTTTAGGAGGGCCCCCCTACGAGCAGTACTTC.

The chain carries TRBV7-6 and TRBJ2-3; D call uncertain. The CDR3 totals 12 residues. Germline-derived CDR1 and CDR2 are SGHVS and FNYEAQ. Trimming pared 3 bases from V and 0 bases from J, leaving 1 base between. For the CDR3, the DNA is TGTGCCAGCAGCTTTAGCACAGATACGCAGTATTTT. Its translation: CASSFSTDTQYF.

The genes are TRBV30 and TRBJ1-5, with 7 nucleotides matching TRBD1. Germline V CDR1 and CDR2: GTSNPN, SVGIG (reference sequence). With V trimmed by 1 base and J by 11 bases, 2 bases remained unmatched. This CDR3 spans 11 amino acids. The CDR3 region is CAWSAQGAQHF. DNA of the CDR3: TGTGCCTGGAGTGCCCAGGGGGCCCAGCATTTT.

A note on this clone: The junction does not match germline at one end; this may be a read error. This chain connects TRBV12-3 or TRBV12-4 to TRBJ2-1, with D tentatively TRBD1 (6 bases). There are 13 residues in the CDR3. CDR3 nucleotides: TGTGCCAGCAGTTTGGACCAGGGGCCTGAGTTAGTCTTC. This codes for CASSLDQGPELVF.